This T cell receptor beta chain was captured in a study of regulatory T cells in long-lasting Graves disease (dated by TCRdb to 2020 to 2022). For context, the study as a whole: In the newly diagnosed Graves' disease group, patients had been taking antithyroid drugs for less than 3 months. Peripheral blood TCR sequencing and RNA sequencing compared persistent Graves' disease patients with newly diagnosed Graves' disease patients. The study was conducted in China and was registered as a clinical trial. TCR sequencing covered about 13 persistent and 20 or so newly diagnosed Graves' disease patients, around 35 samples in total.

Broader findings and caveats from the paper: Because the primary lesion, thyroid tissue, could not be accessed, the study looked at peripheral blood alone. Only the TCR beta chain was sequenced and analyzed. TRBV28, TRBJ1-2 and TRBJ2-5 were preferentially used in persistent disease, while TRBV20-1 and TRBJ2-1 were favored in newly diagnosed disease. Compared with newly diagnosed patients, patients with persistent Graves' disease had lower TCR Shannon entropy and fewer highly expanded clones, which suggests clonal expansion. A larger number of public clonotypes was shared among persistent patients (around 2,700) than among newly diagnosed patients (approximately 930). The small sample size was acknowledged by the authors as a limitation that may reduce accuracy.

Comments on this clonotype: This receptor's antigen is unknown. Base quality data are lacking; no much larger clone is found one base away.

The time point tag for this specimen amounts to: newly diagnosed GD, antithyroid drugs for less than 3 months. For both TCR sequencing and RNA sequencing, RNA was extracted from PBMCs in TRIzol. Graves' disease was diagnosed according to American Thyroid Association guidelines. The patients came from an endocrinology department in Xi'an, China. Each patient gave about 10 milliliters of peripheral blood, collected in an EDTA anticoagulant tube. Ficoll Paque Plus density gradient separation was used to isolate PBMCs, and no further T cell sorting was done. An Agilent 2100 Bioanalyzer and agarose gel were used to check RNA quality, and a NanoDrop 2000 was used to measure RNA concentration. The CDR3, cysteine through phenylalanine, is 17 amino acids long. Just CDR3 DNA is preserved here, 51 bases in frame from base 1. Trimming takes 6 bases off V and 5 bases off J; junction bases not matched to a gene: 15. CDR1 and CDR2 were assigned from the germline V gene as MNHEY and SVGEGT.

Library preparation used multiplex PCR. Sequencing took place on an Illumina HiSeq 4000. TCR beta libraries were built with iRepertoire HTBI primers and Arm-PCR amplification of CDR3 regions. Gel purification was performed on PCR products prior to sequencing. As for the authors' bioinformatics: Across samples, 60 to 75 TRBV and 13 to 15 TRBJ segments were identified and used for gene usage analysis of CDR3 amino acid clonotypes. COPE and FqMerger were used to merge filtered high-quality paired reads into contigs. BLAST was used to align contigs to IMGT TRBV, TRBD and TRBJ reference genes, with CDR3 defined following IMGT. Any clonotype with a frequency above 0.1% was classified as a highly expanded clone. Repertoire diversity was measured by Shannon entropy, and V-J evenness by the Gini coefficient. Clonotypes shared by more than one individual were considered public. The raw public data were reprocessed by TCRdb itself: fastp quality trimming at Q25, MiXCR clonotype calling, in-frame beta chains only. Entries that share a CDR3 protein sequence are merged under the most common genes and DNA. The V and J calls, along with clone size, are taken from TCRdb and not from the paper's own processing. This sample comprises some 500,000 distinct CDR3 sequences, about 15% of them detected only once. More than 20% of the sample comes from the top ten.

These data were likewise used in another study, on T cells in Graves' hyperthyroidism and ophthalmopathy. The second study's authors report: A patient counted as having stable Graves' hyperthyroidism if no progression to ophthalmopathy occurred over 18 months of follow-up. Hyperthyroidism patients were aged 18 to 65 years and newly diagnosed, with disease duration of less than 2 months. Patients with uncontrolled infections, other autoimmune diseases, pregnancy or lactation were excluded. Clinical symptoms, serum thyroxine and TRAb, thyroid ultrasound, and orbital computed tomography formed the basis for the diagnoses. A first-round RT-PCR of the TCR CDR3 used the HTBI primer set with the Qiagen OneStep RT-PCR kit. Most expanded thyroid clonotypes (frequency above 0.001) were also detected in blood, suggesting blood repertoires may reflect thyroid immune responses. A 13 V-J signature model separated ophthalmopathy from stable hyperthyroidism, with approximately 86% sensitivity and 81% to 83% specificity in cross-validation and 80%/75% in testing. In validation, the model predicted progression to ophthalmopathy a median of about 6.8 months before onset, with approximately 68% sensitivity and roughly 73% specificity. To identify TCR V-J signatures that set the groups apart, the researchers used a discovery cohort of more than 95 patients, made up of roughly 40 with Graves' ophthalmopathy and 57 with stable Graves' hyperthyroidism. Prospective prediction of ophthalmopathy was tested in an independent validation cohort consisting of about 20 hyperthyroidism patients and around 17 patients who later progressed to ophthalmopathy. For training and testing, the 100 or so patients in the discovery cohort were randomly divided in a 7:3 ratio. In about 6 Graves' hyperthyroidism patients, the study also compared T-cell repertoires from thyroid tissue with T-cell repertoires from blood. After blood sampling, hyperthyroidism patients were treated with methimazole at a starting dose of 30 mg daily, and ophthalmopathy patients were treated with high-dose intravenous methylprednisolone. Libraries were constructed in a second round of multiplex PCR, after which size selection and purification were carried out. Sequencing of the libraries was done on an Illumina HiSeq2000 using paired-end 100 bp reads. SOAPnuke was used to process the raw data, with reads discarded if the reads contained adapters or uncalled bases, had a mean Phred below 15, or lacked an exact constant-primer or identifier match. High-quality paired reads were merged with COPE v1.2.5, and unique nucleotide sequences were defined as clonotypes. MiTCR v1.1 was used to align clonotypes to the IMGT TRBV, TRBD and TRBJ reference segments. Analysis was restricted to V-J combinations with a frequency above 0.0001, which covered just over 98% of repertoires. A TCS score was defined as the ratio of F50 (clonal expansion) to E x V (chaos), with BLOSUM62-based TCRdist applied between CDR3 peptides within each V-J. Welch's t-statistics and random forest reduced roughly 540 V-J features to 10 to 15, which were used in a naive Bayes classifier (R e1071). Sample size was not statistically predetermined, and investigators were not blinded to group allocation. According to the paper, TCR Vbeta CDR3 sequencing was carried out on 135 peripheral blood samples, which came from more than 40 ophthalmopathy, around 74 hyperthyroidism and approximately 17 progressor patients.

The rearrangement combines TRBV6-2 or TRBV6-3 with TRBJ2-5; TRBD1 matches 10 bases in the middle. The sequence derives from a woman aged 35 to 60 with Graves disease. Donor details come from another sample of the same person, matched by shared clones. The sequencing used peripheral blood mononuclear cells (PBMCs), collected at new diagnosis, from a patient treated with antithyroid drugs. The sequence in DNA is TGTGCCAGCAGCGCGTACTATTCCGGGACAGGGGAGGAGACCCAGTACTTC. Its amino acids are CASSAYYSGTGEETQYF.